This T cell receptor (beta chain) was identified during a study of T cells after yellow fever vaccination. The CDR3 has 15 amino acids. V was trimmed by 1 base and J by 3 bases, leaving 12 bases between them. Looked up from germline, CDR1 is MNHEY and CDR2 is SMNVEV (reference sequence). The study, taken as a whole, reports: Abundant contaminating clonotypes from the bulk population could appear in FACS-sorted repertoires.

This clonotype was seen a few times. Antigen unknown. Template switching by 5'RACE produced TCR cDNA, adding a universal primer site and UMIs. MiXCR, applied by TCRdb to the 5' RACE reads, yields one record per CDR3 protein. The table includes a few hundred thousand distinct CDR3 sequences, over 10% detected once. V and J are TRBV27 and TRBJ2-5; maybe TRBD2 (6 bases). The sample consisted of CD4+ T cells sorted from PBMCs, taken 45 days after the yellow fever booster vaccination. The receptor comes from a man younger than 45 who received the YFV17D yellow fever vaccine. CDR3 coding DNA: TGTGCCAGCAGTTTATTCGGCGGGAAGGAAGAGACCCAGTACTTC. As protein: CASSLFGGKEETQYF.